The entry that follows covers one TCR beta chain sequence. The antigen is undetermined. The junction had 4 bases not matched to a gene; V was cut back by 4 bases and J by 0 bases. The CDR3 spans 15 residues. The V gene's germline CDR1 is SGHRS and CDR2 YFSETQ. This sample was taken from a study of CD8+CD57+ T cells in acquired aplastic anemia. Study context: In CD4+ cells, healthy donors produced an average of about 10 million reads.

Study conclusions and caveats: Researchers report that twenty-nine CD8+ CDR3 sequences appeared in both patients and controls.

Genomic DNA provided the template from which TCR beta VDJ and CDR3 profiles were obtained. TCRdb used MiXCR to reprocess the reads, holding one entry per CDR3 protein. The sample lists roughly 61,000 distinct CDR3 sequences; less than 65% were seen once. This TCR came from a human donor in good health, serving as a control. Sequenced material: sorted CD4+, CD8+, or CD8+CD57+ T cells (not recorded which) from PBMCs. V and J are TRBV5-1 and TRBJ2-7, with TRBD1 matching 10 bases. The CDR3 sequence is CASSRQGAFSYEQYF. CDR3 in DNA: TGCGCCAGCAGCAGACAGGGGGCTTTCTCCTACGAGCAGTACTTC.